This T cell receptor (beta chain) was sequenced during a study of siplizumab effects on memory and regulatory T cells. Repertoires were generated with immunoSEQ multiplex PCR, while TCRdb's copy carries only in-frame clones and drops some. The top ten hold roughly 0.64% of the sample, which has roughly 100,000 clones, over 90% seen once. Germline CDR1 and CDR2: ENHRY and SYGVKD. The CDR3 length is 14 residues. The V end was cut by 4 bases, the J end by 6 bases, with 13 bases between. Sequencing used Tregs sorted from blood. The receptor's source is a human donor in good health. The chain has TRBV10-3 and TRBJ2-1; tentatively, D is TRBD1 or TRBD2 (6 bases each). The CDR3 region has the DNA TGTGCCATCAGTGTCTCGGGGGCTAGCAATGAGCAGTTCTTC. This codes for CAISVSGASNEQFF.